This TCR beta chain stems from a study of CD8+CD57+ T cells in acquired aplastic anemia. This clonotype was counted only a few times. According to the study, genomic DNA was the template for TCR beta VDJ and CDR3 profiling. TCRdb re-derived calls from the reads in MiXCR, one entry per CDR3 protein. The sample consists of 210,000 or so distinct CDR3 sequences, about half of them appearing once. CD8+CD57+ cell expansion had been shown by flow cytometry in patients chosen for sequencing. This CDR3 comprises 12 residues. V was clipped by 0 bases and J by 4 bases, with 3 bases between them. The germline CDR1 and CDR2 sequences are MNHEY and SVGAGI.

The sequence was collected from a human donor with aplastic anemia. The chain recombines TRBV6-5 with TRBJ1-2; D gene uncertain. The specimen was sorted CD4+, CD8+, or CD8+CD57+ T cells (not recorded which) from PBMCs. CDR3 sequence: CASSYSLYGYTF. The CDR3 DNA follows: TGTGCCAGCAGTTACTCTCTCTATGGCTACACCTTC.